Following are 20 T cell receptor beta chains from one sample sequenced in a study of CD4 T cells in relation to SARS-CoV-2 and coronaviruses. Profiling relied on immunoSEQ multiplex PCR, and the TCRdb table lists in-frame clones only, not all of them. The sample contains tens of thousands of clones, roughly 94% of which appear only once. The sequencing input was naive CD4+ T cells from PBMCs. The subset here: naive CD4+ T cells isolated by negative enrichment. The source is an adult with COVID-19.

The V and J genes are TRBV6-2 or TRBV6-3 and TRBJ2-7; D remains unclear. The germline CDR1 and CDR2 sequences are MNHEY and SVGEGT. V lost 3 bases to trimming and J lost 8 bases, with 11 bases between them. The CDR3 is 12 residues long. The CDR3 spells CASSYGTFKQYF. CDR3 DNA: TGTGCCAGCAGTTATGGCACCTTCAAGCAGTACTTC.

CDR3 amino acids: CASSPRPGDADTQYF. The CDR3 DNA is TGTGCCAGCAGCCCACGGCCAGGGGATGCAGATACGCAGTATTTT. The chain is built from TRBV11-2 and TRBJ2-3; weak D call: TRBD1 (6 bases). Trimming cost V 5 bases and J 4 bases, with 16 bases left between them. Germline V gives CDR1 SGHAT, CDR2 FQNNGV. CDR3 length: 15 amino acids. The full variable domain, completed using reference TRBV11-2 and TRBJ2-3, is EAGVAQSPRYKIIEKRQSVAFWCNPISGHATLYWYQQILGQGPKLLIQFQNNGVVDDSQLPKDRFSAERLKGVDSTLKIQPAKLEDSAVYLCASSPRPGDADTQYFGPGTRLTVL.

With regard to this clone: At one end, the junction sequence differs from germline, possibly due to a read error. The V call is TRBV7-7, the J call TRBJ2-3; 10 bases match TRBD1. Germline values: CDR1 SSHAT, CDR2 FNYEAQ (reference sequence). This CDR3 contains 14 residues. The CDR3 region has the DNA TGTGCTAGCAGCCAAGGGACAGGGGCAGATACGCAGTATTTT. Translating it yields CASSQGTGADTQYF.

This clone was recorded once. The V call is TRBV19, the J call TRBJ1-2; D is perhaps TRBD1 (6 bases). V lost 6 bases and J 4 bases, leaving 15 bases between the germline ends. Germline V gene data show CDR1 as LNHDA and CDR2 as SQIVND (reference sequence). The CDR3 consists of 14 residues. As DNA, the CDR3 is TGTGCCAGTAGCCACAGGGACTCTTCCTATGGCTACACCTTC. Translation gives CASSHRDSSYGYTF.

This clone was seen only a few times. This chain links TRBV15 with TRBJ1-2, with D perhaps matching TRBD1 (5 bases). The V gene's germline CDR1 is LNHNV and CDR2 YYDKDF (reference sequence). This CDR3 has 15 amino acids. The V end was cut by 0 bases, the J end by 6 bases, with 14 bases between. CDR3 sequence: CATSRDRQTRDGYTF. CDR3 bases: TGTGCCACCAGCAGAGATCGGCAGACCAGGGATGGCTACACCTTC.

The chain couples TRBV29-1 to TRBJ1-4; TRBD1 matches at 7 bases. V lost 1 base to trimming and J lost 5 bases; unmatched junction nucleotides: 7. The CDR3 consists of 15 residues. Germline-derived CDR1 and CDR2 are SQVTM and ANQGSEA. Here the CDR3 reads CSVEVPQGGNEKLFF. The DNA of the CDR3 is TGCAGCGTTGAAGTACCTCAGGGGGGGAATGAAAAACTGTTTTTT. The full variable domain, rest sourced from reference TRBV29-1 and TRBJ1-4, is SAVISQKPSRDICQRGTSLTIQCQVDSQVTMMFWYRQQPGQSLTLIATANQGSEATYESGFVIDKFPISRPNLTFSTLTVSNMSPEDSSIYLCSVEVPQGGNEKLFFGSGTQLSVL.

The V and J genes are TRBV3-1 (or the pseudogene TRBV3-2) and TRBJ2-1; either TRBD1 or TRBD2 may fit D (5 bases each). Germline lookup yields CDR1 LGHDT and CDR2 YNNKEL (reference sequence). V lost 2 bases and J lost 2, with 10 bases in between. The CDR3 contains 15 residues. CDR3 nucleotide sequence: TGTGCCAGCAGCCAAAGGGACGGGCCCTACAATGAGCAGTTCTTC. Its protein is CASSQRDGPYNEQFF.

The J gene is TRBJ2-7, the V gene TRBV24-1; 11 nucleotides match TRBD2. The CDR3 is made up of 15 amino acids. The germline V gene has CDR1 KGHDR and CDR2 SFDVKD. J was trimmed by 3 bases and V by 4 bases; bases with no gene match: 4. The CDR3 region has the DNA TGTGCCACCAGTGACTCTAGCGGGAGGATCTACGAGCAGTACTTC. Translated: CATSDSSGRIYEQYF.

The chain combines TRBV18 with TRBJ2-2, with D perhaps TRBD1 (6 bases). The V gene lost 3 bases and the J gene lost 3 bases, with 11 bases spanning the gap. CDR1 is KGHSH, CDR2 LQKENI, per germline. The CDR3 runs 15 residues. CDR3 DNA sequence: TGTGCCAGCTCACCCGGGACAAGCGACACCGGGGAGCTGTTTTTT. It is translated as CASSPGTSDTGELFF.

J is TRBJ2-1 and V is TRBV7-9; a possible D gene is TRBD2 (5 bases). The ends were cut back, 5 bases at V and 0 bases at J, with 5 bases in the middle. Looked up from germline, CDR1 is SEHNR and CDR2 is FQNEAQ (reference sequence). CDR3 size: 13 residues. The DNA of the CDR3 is TGTGCCAGCAGCCGGGACTCCTACAATGAGCAGTTCTTC. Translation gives CASSRDSYNEQFF.

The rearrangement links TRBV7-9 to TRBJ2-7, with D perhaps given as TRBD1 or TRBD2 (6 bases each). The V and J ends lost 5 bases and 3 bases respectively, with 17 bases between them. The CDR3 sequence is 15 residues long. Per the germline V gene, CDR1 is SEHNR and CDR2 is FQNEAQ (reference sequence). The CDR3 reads CASSLEGGTNYEQYF. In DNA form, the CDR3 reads TGTGCCAGCAGCCTCGAGGGGGGCACCAACTACGAGCAGTACTTC.

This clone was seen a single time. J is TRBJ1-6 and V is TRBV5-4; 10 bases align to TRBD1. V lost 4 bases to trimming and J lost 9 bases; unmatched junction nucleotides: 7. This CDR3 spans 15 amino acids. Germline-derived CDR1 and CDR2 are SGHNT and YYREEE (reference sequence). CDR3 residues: CASSLTGTGVSPLHF. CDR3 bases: TGTGCCAGCAGCCTTACCGGGACAGGGGTTTCACCCCTCCACTTT.

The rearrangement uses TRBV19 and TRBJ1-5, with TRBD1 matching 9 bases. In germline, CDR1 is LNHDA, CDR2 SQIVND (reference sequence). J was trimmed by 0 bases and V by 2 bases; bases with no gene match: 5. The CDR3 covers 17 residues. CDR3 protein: CASSIKQGANSNQPQHF. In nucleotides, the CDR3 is TGTGCCAGTAGTATAAAACAGGGGGCGAATAGCAATCAGCCCCAGCATTTT.

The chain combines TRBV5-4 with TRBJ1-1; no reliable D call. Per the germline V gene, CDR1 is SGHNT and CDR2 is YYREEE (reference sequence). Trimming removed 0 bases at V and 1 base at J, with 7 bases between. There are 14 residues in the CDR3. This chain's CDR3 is CASSLARGNTEAFF. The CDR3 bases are TGTGCCAGCAGCTTGGCCCGGGGGAACACTGAAGCTTTCTTT.

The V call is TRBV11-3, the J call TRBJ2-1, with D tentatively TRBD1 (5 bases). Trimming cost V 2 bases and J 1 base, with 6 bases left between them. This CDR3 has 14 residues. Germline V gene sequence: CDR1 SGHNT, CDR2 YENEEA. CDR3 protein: CASSLQGSYNEQFF. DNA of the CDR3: TGTGCCAGCAGCTTACAGGGTTCCTACAATGAGCAGTTCTTC.

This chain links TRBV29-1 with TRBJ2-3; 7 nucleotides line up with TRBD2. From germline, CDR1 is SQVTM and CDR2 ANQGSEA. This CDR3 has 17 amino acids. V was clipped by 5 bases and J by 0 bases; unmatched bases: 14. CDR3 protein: CSVRSRGSAISTDTQYF. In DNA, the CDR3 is TGCAGCGTTCGCTCCCGCGGGAGTGCGATAAGCACAGATACGCAGTATTTT.

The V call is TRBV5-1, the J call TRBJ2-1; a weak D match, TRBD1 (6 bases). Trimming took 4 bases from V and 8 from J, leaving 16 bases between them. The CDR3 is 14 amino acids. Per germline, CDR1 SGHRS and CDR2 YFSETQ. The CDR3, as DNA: TGCGCCAGCAGCCCCCTCGTGGGGGCCGATGAGCAGTTCTTC. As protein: CASSPLVGADEQFF.

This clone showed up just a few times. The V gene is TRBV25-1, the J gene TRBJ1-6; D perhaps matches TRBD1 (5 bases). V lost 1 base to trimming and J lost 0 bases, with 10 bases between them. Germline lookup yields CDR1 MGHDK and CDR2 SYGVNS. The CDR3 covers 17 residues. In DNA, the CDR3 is TGTGCCAGCAGTGAATCGGGGCTGAGCTCCTATAATTCACCCCTCCACTTT. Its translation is CASSESGLSSYNSPLHF.

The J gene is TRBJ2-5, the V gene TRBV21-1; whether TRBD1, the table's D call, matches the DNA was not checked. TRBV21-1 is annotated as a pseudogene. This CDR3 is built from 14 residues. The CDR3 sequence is CASSATGTQETQYF. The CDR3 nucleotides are TGTGCCAGCAGCGCGACAGGGACCCAAGAGACCCAGTACTTC.

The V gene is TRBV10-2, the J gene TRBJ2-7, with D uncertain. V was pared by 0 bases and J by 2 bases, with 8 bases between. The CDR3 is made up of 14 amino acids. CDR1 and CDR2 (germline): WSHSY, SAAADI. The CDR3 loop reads CASSESITPYEQYF. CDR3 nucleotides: TGCGCCAGCAGTGAGTCGATAACCCCCTACGAGCAGTACTTC.